This T cell receptor (beta chain) was identified in a study of beta chain features in type 1 diabetes. The CDR3 contains 17 residues. Per germline, CDR1 SGHKS and CDR2 YYEKEE (reference sequence). V was pared by 5 bases and J by 6 bases, with 15 bases of the junction left unmatched. Expressed TCRB transcripts were sequenced, since all the RNA that had been isolated was reverse transcribed. Sequencing was performed with immunoSEQ multiplex PCR; in TCRdb, only in-frame clones are kept and a portion is missing. The sample comprises under 900,000 clones, roughly a sixth of which are singletons, and around 0.02% rests with the top ten.

This receptor was obtained from a woman between 18 and 30 years old in good health. V and J are TRBV5-5 and TRBJ2-7; 12 nucleotides line up with TRBD2. Sequencing input: naive CD4+ T cells from blood. This CDR3 is CASSFGTSGHQLGEQYF. The DNA for the CDR3 is TGTGCCAGCAGTTTCGGGACTAGCGGGCACCAACTGGGCGAGCAGTACTTC.